Below, one TCR beta chain is given with its context. The germline gives CDR1 SGHDN, CDR2 FVKESK. CDR3 length equals 13 residues. With 7 bases removed from V and 4 bases from J, the gap between germline ends came to 14 bases. The sample comes from a study of cytomegalovirus exposure and HLA in healthy donors. In the PCR, 60 Vbeta and 13 Jbeta primers were used. Here immunoSEQ multiplex PCR was the method, and the copy in TCRdb shows in-frame clones only, minus some. The table shows 150,000 or so clones, with around 68% occurring only once. The material sequenced was PBMCs. This sequence was found in a girl between 10 and 17 years old in good health and CMV-seronegative. The chain joins TRBV14 to TRBJ2-7, with D possibly TRBD1 on 6 matching bases. This CDR3 reads CASKADSSYEQYF. The CDR3, as DNA: TGTGCCAGCAAAGCGGACAGCTCATACGAGCAGTACTTC.